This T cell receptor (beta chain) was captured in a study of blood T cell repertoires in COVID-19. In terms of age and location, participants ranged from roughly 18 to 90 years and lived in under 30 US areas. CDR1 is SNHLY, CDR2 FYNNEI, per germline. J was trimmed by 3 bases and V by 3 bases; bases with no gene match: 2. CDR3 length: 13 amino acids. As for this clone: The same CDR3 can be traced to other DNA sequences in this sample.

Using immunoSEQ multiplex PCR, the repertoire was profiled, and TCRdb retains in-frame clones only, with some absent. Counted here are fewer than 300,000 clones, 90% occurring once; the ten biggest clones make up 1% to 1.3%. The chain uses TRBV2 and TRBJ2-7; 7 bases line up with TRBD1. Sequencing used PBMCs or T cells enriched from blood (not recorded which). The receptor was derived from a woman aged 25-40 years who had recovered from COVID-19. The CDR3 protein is CASSERQGYEQYF. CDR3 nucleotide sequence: TGTGCCAGCAGTGAGCGACAGGGCTACGAGCAGTACTTC.